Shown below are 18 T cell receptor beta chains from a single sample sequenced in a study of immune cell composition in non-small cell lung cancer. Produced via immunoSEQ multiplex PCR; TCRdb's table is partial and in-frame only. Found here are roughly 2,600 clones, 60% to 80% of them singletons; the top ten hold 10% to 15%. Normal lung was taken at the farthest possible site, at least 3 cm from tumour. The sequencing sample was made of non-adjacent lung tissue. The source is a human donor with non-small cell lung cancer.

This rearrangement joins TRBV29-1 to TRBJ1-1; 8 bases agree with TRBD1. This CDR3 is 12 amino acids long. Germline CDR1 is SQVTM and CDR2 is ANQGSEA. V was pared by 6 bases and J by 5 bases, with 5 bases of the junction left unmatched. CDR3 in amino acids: CSVIDRGTEAFF. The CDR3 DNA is TGCAGCGTGATAGACAGGGGAACTGAAGCTTTCTTT.

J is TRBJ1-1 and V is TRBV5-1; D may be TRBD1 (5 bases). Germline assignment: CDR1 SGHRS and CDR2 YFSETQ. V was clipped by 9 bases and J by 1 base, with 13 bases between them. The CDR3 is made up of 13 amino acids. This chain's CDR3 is CATKQDPNTEAFF. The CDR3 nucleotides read TGCGCCACCAAACAGGATCCGAACACTGAAGCTTTCTTT.

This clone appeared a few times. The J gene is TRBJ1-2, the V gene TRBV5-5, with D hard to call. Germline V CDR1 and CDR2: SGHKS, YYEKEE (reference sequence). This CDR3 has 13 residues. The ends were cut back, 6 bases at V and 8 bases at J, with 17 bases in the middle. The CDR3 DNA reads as TGTGCCAGCACCCTCAACGGGGAAGGGGGCTACACCTTC. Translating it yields CASTLNGEGGYTF.

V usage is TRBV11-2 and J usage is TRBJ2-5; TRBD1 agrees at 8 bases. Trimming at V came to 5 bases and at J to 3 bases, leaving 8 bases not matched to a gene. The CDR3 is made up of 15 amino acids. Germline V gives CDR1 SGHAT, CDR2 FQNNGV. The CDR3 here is CASSPRTGFEETQYF. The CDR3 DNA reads TGTGCCAGCAGCCCCAGGACAGGGTTTGAAGAGACCCAGTACTTC.

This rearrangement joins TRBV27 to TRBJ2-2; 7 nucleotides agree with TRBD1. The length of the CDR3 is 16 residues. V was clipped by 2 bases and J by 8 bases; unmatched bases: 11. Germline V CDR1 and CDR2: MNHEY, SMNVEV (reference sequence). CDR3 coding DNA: TGTGCCAGCAGTTTAAGTCGAGGCAGGGGGTTGGGGGAGCTGTTTTTT. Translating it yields CASSLSRGRGLGELFF.

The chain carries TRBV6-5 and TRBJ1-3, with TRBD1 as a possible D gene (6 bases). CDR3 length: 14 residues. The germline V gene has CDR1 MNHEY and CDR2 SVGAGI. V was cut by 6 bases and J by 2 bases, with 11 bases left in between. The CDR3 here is CASSRRGTGNTIYF. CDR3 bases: TGTGCCAGCAGCCGCAGGGGAACTGGAAACACCATATATTTT.

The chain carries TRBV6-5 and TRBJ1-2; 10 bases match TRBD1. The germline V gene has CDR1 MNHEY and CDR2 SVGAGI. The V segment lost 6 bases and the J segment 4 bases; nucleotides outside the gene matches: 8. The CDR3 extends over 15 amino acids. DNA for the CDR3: TGTGCCAGCAGCCCAGGGACAGGGGAATTCTATGGCTACACCTTC. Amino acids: CASSPGTGEFYGYTF.

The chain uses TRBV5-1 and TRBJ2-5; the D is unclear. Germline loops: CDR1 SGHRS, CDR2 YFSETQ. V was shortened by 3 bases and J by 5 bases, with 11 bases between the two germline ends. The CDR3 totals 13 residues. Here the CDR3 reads CASSSGMVETQYF. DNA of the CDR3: TGCGCCAGCAGCTCAGGAATGGTTGAGACCCAGTACTTC.

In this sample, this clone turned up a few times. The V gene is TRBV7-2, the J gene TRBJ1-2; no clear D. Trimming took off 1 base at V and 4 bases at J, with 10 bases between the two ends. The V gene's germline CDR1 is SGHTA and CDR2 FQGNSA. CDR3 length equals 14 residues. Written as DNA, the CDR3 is TGTGCCAGCAGCTTAGGCGGGAGCTCCTATGGCTACACCTTC. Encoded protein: CASSLGGSSYGYTF.

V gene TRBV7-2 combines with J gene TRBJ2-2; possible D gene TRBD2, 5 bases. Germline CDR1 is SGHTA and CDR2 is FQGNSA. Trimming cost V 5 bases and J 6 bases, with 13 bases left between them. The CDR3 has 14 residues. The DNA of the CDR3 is TGTGCCAGCAGCCCGACCGGGATCCCCGGGGAGCTGTTTTTT. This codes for CASSPTGIPGELFF.

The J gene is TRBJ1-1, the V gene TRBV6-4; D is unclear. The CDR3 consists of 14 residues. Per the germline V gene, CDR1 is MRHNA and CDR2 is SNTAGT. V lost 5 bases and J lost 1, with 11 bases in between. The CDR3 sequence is CASSPGGANTEAFF. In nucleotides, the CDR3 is TGTGCCAGCAGTCCCGGCGGTGCGAACACTGAAGCTTTCTTT.

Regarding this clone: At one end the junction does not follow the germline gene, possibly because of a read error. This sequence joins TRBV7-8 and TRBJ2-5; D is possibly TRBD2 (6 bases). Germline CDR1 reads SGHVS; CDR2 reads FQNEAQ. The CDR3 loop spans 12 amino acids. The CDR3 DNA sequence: TGTGCCAGCAGCCTAGCAACGGGACTGGGGGACTTC. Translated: CASSLATGLGDF.

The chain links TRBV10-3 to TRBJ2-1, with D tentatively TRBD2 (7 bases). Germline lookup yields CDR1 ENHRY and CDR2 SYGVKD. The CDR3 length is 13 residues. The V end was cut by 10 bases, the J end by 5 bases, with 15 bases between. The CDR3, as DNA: TGTGCCACCCGGGGGGCCAGGGACAATGAGCAGTTCTTC. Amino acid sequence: CATRGARDNEQFF.

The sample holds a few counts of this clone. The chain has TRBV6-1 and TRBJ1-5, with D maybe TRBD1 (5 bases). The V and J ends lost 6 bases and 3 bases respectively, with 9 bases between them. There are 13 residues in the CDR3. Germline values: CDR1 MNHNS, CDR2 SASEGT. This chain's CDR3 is CASRQVNNQPQHF. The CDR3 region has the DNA TGTGCCAGCAGACAGGTGAACAATCAGCCCCAGCATTTT.

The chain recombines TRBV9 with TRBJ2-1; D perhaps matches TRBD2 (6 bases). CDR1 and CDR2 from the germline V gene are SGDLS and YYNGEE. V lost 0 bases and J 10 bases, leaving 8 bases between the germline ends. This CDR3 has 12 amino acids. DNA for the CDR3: TGTGCCAGCAGCGTAGGTAGCGGCGAGCAGTTCTTC. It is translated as CASSVGSGEQFF. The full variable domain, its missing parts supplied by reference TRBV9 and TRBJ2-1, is DSGVTQTPKHLITATGQRVTLRCSPRSGDLSVYWYQQSLDQGLQFLIQYYNGEERAKGNILERFSAQQFPDLHSELNLSSLELGDSALYFCASSVGSGEQFFGPGTRLTVL.

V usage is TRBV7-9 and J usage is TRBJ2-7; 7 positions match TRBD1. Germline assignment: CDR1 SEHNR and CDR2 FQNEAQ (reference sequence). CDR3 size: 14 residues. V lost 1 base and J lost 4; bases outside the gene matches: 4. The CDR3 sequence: CASSLDGRGYEQYF. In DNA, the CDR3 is TGTGCCAGCAGCTTAGACGGCAGGGGGTACGAGCAGTACTTC.

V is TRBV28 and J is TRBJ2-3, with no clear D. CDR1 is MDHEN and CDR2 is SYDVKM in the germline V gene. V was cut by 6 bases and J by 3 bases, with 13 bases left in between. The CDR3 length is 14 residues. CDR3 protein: CASRPPSTTDTQYF. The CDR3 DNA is TGTGCCAGCAGACCCCCTTCTACGACAGATACGCAGTATTTT.

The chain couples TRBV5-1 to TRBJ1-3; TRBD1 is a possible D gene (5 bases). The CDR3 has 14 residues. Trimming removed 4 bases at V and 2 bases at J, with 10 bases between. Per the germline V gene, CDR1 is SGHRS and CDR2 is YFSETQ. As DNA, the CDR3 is TGCGCCAGCAGCGCCGGGACTCCTGGAAACACCATATATTTT. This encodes CASSAGTPGNTIYF.